This T cell receptor beta chain was sequenced for a study of cytomegalovirus exposure and HLA in healthy donors. CDR1 LNHDA and CDR2 SQIVND come from the germline V gene (reference sequence). The CDR3 spans 14 residues. The V gene end was trimmed by 8 bases and the J gene end by 6 bases; junction bases not matched to a gene: 9. PCR primers comprised 60 Vbeta and 13 Jbeta primers. Data came from immunoSEQ multiplex PCR; TCRdb stores just in-frame clones and leaves some out. This sample's table reports approximately 210,000 clones. The chain links TRBV19 to TRBJ1-5; 8 bases line up with TRBD1. The TCR comes from a woman younger than 45 in good health and CMV-seropositive. Sequenced: PBMCs. The CDR3: CASEPRQGSQPQHF. The CDR3 bases are TGTGCCAGTGAACCTAGACAGGGGAGTCAGCCCCAGCATTTT.